Shown below are 19 T cell receptor beta chains from a single sample sequenced in a study of T cells in Graves' hyperthyroidism and ophthalmopathy (dated 2019 in TCRdb). The protocol used for the library was multiplex PCR. Instrument used: Illumina HiSeq 2000. The TCR beta CDR3 regions were amplified from RNA transcripts. The TCR CDR3 was subjected to a first round of RT-PCR using the HTBI primer set and the Qiagen OneStep RT-PCR kit. TCRdb redid the processing of the public reads, applying fastp at Q25 and MiXCR, and retained in-frame beta chains. Records with the same CDR3 protein are collapsed into one entry carrying the most frequent genes and DNA. The sample has some 370,000 distinct CDR3 sequences on record, about 18% of them singletons. The ten biggest clones cover approximately 35% of the sample. Source material: blood. Receptors originate from a woman aged 25-40 years with Graves' hyperthyroidism that later progressed to Graves' ophthalmopathy.

This clonotype was recorded many times. CDR3 bases: TGTGCCAGCAGTGAGGGTCTAGTCTCCCGCGAGCAGTACTTC. This encodes CASSEGLVSREQYF. The rearrangement links TRBV2 to TRBJ2-7; D gene uncertain. The length of the CDR3 is 14 residues. The V end lost 3 bases, the J end lost 6 bases, and 15 bases lay between the germline ends. Germline loops: CDR1 SNHLY, CDR2 FYNNEI. The complete variable domain, with remaining parts taken from reference TRBV2 and TRBJ2-7, reads EPEVTQTPSHQVTQMGQEVILRCVPISNHLYFYWYRQILGQKVEFLVSFYNNEISEKSEIFDDQFSVERPDGSNFTLKIRSTKLEDSAMYFCASSEGLVSREQYFGPGTRLTVT.

The chain has TRBV4-2 and TRBJ2-2; D remains ambiguous. The CDR3 length is 14 residues. V lost 0 bases and J lost 4, with 6 bases in between. Germline-derived CDR1 and CDR2 are LGHNA and YNFKEQ. The CDR3 nucleotides read TGTGCCAGCAGCCAAGATCGCGGCACCGGGGAGCTGTTTTTT. As protein: CASSQDRGTGELFF.

This clonotype has ten or more counts. This chain uses TRBV6-1 with TRBJ2-5, with TRBD2 matching over 9 bases. The CDR3 sequence is 18 residues long. The germline V gene has CDR1 MNHNS and CDR2 SASEGT. The junction had 12 bases not matched to a gene; V was cut back by 3 bases and J by 1 base. Written as DNA, the CDR3 is TGTGCCAGCAGTGAGGGACTAGCTTTGGTTACCCGCCAAGAGACCCAGTACTTC. It codes for CASSEGLALVTRQETQYF.

This clonotype was recorded at least ten times. This chain uses TRBV28 with TRBJ1-5; D possibly corresponds to TRBD1 (5 bases). Germline-derived CDR1 and CDR2 are MDHEN and SYDVKM. This CDR3 is 14 amino acids long. The V gene lost 5 bases and the J gene lost 3 bases, with 11 bases spanning the gap. The CDR3 loop is CASSPGEFNQPQHF. The DNA of the CDR3 is TGTGCCAGCAGTCCGGGGGAGTTCAATCAGCCCCAGCATTTT.

This clonotype was seen repeatedly, ten times or more. The V and J genes are TRBV28 and TRBJ2-1; 7 nucleotides line up with TRBD1. There are 15 residues in the CDR3. Germline values: CDR1 MDHEN, CDR2 SYDVKM. The J segment lost 0 bases and the V segment lost 10 bases, leaving 9 bases of the junction unmatched. The CDR3 nucleotides are TGTGCCATCCGACAGGGCAGGAGCTCCTACAATGAGCAGTTCTTC. The encoded protein is CAIRQGRSSYNEQFF.

In its sample, this clonotype was seen many times. V and J are TRBV12-3 or TRBV12-4 and TRBJ2-6; D is possibly TRBD2 (5 bases). The CDR3 extends over 18 amino acids. The V and J ends lost 6 bases and 0 bases respectively, with 18 bases between them. The chain's CDR3 is CASSAITFRGSGANVLTF. The CDR3 DNA sequence: TGTGCCAGCAGCGCGATTACGTTTCGGGGCTCTGGGGCCAACGTCCTGACTTTC.

The CDR3 sequence: CSVDGGGGEQYF. The CDR3 DNA reads as TGCAGCGTTGATGGGGGGGGAGGCGAGCAGTACTTC. The chain links TRBV29-1 to TRBJ2-7, with 7 bases matching TRBD2. Looked up from germline, CDR1 is SQVTM and CDR2 is ANQGSEA. V gave up 3 bases and J gave up 6 bases; unmatched junction bases: 5. CDR3 length equals 12 residues.

This clonotype appeared many times. The genes are TRBV5-1 and TRBJ1-1; D remains ambiguous. The CDR3 totals 14 residues. The V end lost 4 bases, the J end lost 5 bases, and 15 bases lay between the germline ends. The germline CDR1 and CDR2 sequences are SGHRS and YFSETQ. CDR3 sequence (DNA): TGCGCCAGCAGCCTGGGAGGCGGGGAAACTGAAGCTTTCTTT. It yields the protein CASSLGGGETEAFF.

This clonotype was counted at least ten times. In DNA, the CDR3 is TGCAGCGTTGATCGAGACTACGAGCAGTACTTC. This gives the protein CSVDRDYEQYF. J is TRBJ2-7 and V is TRBV29-1; D gene uncertain. Between the trimmed V and J ends, which lost 3 bases and 3 bases, there was a span of 6 bases. The CDR3 runs 11 residues. In germline, CDR1 is SQVTM, CDR2 ANQGSEA.

There are a few counts of this clonotype. The genes are TRBV19 and TRBJ1-1; no reliable D call. The ends were cut back, 6 bases at V and 8 bases at J, with 19 bases in the middle. The CDR3 is 14 amino acids. Germline V CDR1 and CDR2: LNHDA, SQIVND (reference sequence). The CDR3 nucleotides are TGTGCCAGTAGATCGACCGACTTCAAGACCGAAGCTTTCTTT. Its protein product is CASRSTDFKTEAFF.

This clonotype came up a few times. The chain couples TRBV19 to TRBJ1-6, with a weak D call TRBD1 (5 bases). The CDR3 runs to 14 residues. The ends were cut back, 4 bases at V and 10 bases at J, with 14 bases in the middle. The germline CDR1 and CDR2 sequences are LNHDA and SQIVND (reference sequence). CDR3 sequence: CASSNHGGTSPLHF. The CDR3 DNA sequence: TGTGCCAGTAGTAATCACGGCGGGACCTCACCCCTCCACTTT.

The gene calls are TRBV29-1 and TRBJ2-2, with TRBD1 identical over 9 bases. Germline lookup yields CDR1 SQVTM and CDR2 ANQGSEA. This CDR3 contains 14 residues. V dropped 2 bases and J dropped 4; count of bases not matched to a gene: 2. In DNA, the CDR3 is TGCAGCGTTGAACAGGACAGGGGCACCGGGGAGCTGTTTTTT. This gives the protein CSVEQDRGTGELFF.

This clonotype was observed at least ten times. This chain links TRBV18 with TRBJ2-7, with 8 bases aligning to TRBD1. The J segment lost 6 bases and the V segment lost 6 bases, leaving 1 base of the junction unmatched. The germline gives CDR1 KGHSH, CDR2 LQKENI. The CDR3 loop spans 11 amino acids. CDR3: CASSTGVEQYF. The CDR3, as DNA: TGTGCCAGCTCGACAGGGGTCGAGCAGTACTTC. Drawing the rest from reference TRBV18 and TRBJ2-7, the complete variable domain is NAGVMQNPRHLVRRRGQEARLRCSPMKGHSHVYWYRQLPEEGLKFMVYLQKENIIDESGMPKERFSAEFPKEGPSILRIQQVVRGDSAAYFCASSTGVEQYFGPGTRLTVT.

This clonotype showed up many times. The V and J genes are TRBV7-9 and TRBJ2-3; 8 bases are shared with TRBD1. Germline V gene lookup returns CDR1 SEHNR and CDR2 FQNEAQ (reference sequence). V lost 2 bases, J lost 5 bases, and 6 bases stayed unmatched. CDR3 length: 15 residues. CDR3 DNA: TGTGCCAGCAGCTTAAGCCAGGGGGCAGGAGATACGCAGTATTTT. It specifies CASSLSQGAGDTQYF.

This clonotype was seen a handful of times. A much more abundant neighbour one base away suggests this may be a read error. The chain employs TRBV27 and TRBJ2-7; TRBD1 agrees at 10 bases. CDR1 and CDR2 from the germline V gene are MNHEY and SMNVEV (reference sequence). The CDR3 contains 15 residues. The CDR3 region has the DNA TGTGCCGGCAGTATACGGACAGGGGGACACTACGAGCAGTACTTC. Translation gives CAGSIRTGGHYEQYF.

This clonotype was recorded at least ten times. The chain couples TRBV20-1 to TRBJ2-5; no clear D. Germline V CDR1 and CDR2: DFQATT, SNEGSKA (reference sequence). Trimming removed 5 bases from V and 5 bases from J, with 9 bases in between. CDR3 length: 11 amino acids. CDR3 sequence: CSAPAPETQYF. CDR3 coding DNA: TGCAGTGCTCCCGCACCCGAGACCCAGTACTTC.

This clonotype was recorded many times. The chain has TRBV14 and TRBJ2-3, with D perhaps assigned TRBD1 or TRBD2 (5 bases each). CDR3 size: 15 residues. V lost 0 bases and J 8 bases, leaving 15 bases between the germline ends. CDR1 and CDR2 from the germline V gene are SGHDN and FVKESK. The CDR3 DNA sequence: TGTGCCAGCAGCCAAGATTCTGCTGGGACGGTTACGCAGTATTTT. Translating gives CASSQDSAGTVTQYF. Variable domain in full (rest from reference TRBV14 and TRBJ2-3): EAGVTQFPSHSVIEKGQTVTLRCDPISGHDNLYWYRRVMGKEIKFLLHFVKESKQDESGMPNNRFLAERTGGTYSTLKVQPAELEDSGVYFCASSQDSAGTVTQYFGPGTRLTVL.

The table lists this clonotype with many counts. J is TRBJ1-5 and V is TRBV5-1; no clear D gene. Germline CDR1 reads SGHRS; CDR2 reads YFSETQ. This CDR3 has 15 amino acids. V was clipped by 5 bases and J by 2 bases, with 14 bases between them. CDR3 region: CASSEGGSGNQPQHF. CDR3 in DNA: TGCGCCAGCAGTGAGGGTGGTAGTGGCAATCAGCCCCAGCATTTT.

This clonotype appeared many times. The V call is TRBV6-5, the J call TRBJ1-1, with no clear D. CDR1 is MNHEY and CDR2 is SVGAGI in the germline V gene. This CDR3 has 15 residues. Trimming pared 0 bases from V and 0 bases from J, leaving 8 bases between. Here the CDR3 reads CASSYSRGLNTEAFF. CDR3 coding DNA: TGTGCCAGCAGTTACTCGAGAGGGTTGAACACTGAAGCTTTCTTT.